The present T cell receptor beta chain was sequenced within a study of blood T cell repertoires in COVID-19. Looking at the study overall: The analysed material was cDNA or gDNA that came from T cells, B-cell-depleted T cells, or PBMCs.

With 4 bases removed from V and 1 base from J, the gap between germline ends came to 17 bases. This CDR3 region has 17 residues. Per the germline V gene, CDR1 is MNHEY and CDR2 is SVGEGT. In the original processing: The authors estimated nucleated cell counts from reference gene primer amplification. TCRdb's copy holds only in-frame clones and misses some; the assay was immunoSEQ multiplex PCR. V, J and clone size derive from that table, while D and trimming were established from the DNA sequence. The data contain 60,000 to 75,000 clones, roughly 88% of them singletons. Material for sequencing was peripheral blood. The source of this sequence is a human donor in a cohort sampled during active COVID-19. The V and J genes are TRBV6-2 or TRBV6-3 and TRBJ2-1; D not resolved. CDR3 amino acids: CASSSPRLEPSYNEQFF. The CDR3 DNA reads TGTGCCAGCAGTTCGCCCCGACTGGAACCATCCTACAATGAGCAGTTCTTC.